This T cell receptor beta chain was profiled in a study of shared clonotypes between healthy human individuals. V was cut by 3 bases and J by 1 base, with 6 bases left in between. Germline V gives CDR1 SQVTM, CDR2 ANQGSEA. The CDR3 is made up of 12 amino acids. As regards this clone: Other DNA variants within this sample encode the same CDR3.

Here immunoSEQ multiplex PCR was the method, and the copy in TCRdb shows in-frame clones only, minus some. The repertoire holds over 1.4 million clones, roughly 95% seen once, with roughly 1.2% in the top ten. The V gene is TRBV29-1, the J gene TRBJ2-5; TRBD1 might be the D (5 bases). The sequence was collected from a man aged 25 to 45 in good health. Sequenced material: naive CD4+ T cells sorted from blood. The sample's subset: CD45RA+ positively selected. The CDR3 here is CSVDRGQETQYF. CDR3 in DNA: TGCAGCGTTGATAGGGGCCAAGAGACCCAGTACTTC.